The 20 T cell receptor beta chains below were found in one sample sequenced in a study of T-cell reconstitution after alpha-beta-depleted transplantation in children. Researchers prepared the TCRbeta library using unique molecular identifiers, the study reports. TCRdb reprocessed the PCR reads with MiXCR, giving one entry per CDR3 protein. The repertoire has just over 950,000 distinct CDR3 sequences, around 30% of them found once; the top ten carry more than 25%. Sample: PBMCs, mostly from graft donor cells, taken 360 days after TCRalphabeta/CD19-depleted stem cell transplant. Every receptor here comes from a boy under two years old who had a stem cell transplant for SCID, so the T cells may come from the graft donor.

This chain links TRBV20-1 with TRBJ1-4, with D possibly matching TRBD1 (6 bases). Germline V gene sequence: CDR1 DFQATT, CDR2 SNEGSKA (reference sequence). Trimming left V 1 base short and J 9 bases short, with 21 bases between. The CDR3 extends over 16 amino acids. Here the CDR3 reads CSARGVQGQHDKKLFF. CDR3 nucleotide sequence: TGCAGTGCTAGAGGTGTACAAGGACAGCACGACAAAAAACTGTTTTTT.

The chain is built from TRBV5-1 and TRBJ1-1, with 8 bases matching TRBD1. The CDR3 sequence is 17 residues long. CDR1 is SGHRS, CDR2 YFSETQ, per germline. The trim removed 4 bases at V and 5 bases at J, leaving 16 bases unmatched. The CDR3 spells CASSVDRASSLLTEAFF. The CDR3 nucleotides read TGCGCCAGCAGCGTGGACAGGGCCTCCAGCCTGCTTACTGAAGCTTTCTTT. Based on the CDR3 plus reference TRBV5-1 and TRBJ1-1, the full variable domain is KAGVTQTPRYLIKTRGQQVTLSCSPISGHRSVSWYQQTPGQGLQFLFEYFSETQRNKGNFPGRFSGRQFSNSRSEMNVSTLELGDSALYLCASSVDRASSLLTEAFFGQGTRLTVV.

This clonotype was recorded a few times. The rearrangement joins TRBV5-5 to TRBJ1-1; D uncertain. CDR3 size: 15 residues. Germline V CDR1 and CDR2: SGHKS, YYEKEE (reference sequence). V was clipped by 2 bases and J by 1 base, with 12 bases between them. The CDR3 protein is CASSFIRRPNTEAFF. The CDR3 nucleotides are TGTGCCAGCAGCTTTATCAGGAGACCGAACACTGAAGCTTTCTTT.

This clonotype appeared once. An end of the junction does not agree with germline; a read error may underlie this. V gene TRBV2 combines with J gene TRBJ1-4, with a possible D match to TRBD1 (5 bases). The CDR3 consists of 11 residues. Germline V gene sequence: CDR1 SNHLY, CDR2 FYNNEI. The CDR3 DNA reads TGTGCCAGCAGCCAAAATCGGGGCCAACGGTTT. Its protein is CASSQNRGQRF.

This clonotype has more than one count but fewer than ten. V and J are TRBV5-5 and TRBJ2-7, with 7 bases identical to TRBD2. The V and J ends lost 5 bases and 1 base, in that order; junction bases with no gene match: 3. Germline V CDR1 and CDR2: SGHKS, YYEKEE (reference sequence). The CDR3 has 13 amino acids. The CDR3 protein is CASSWEGSYEQYF. CDR3 bases: TGTGCCAGCAGTTGGGAGGGGTCCTACGAGCAGTACTTC. Filled out from reference TRBV5-5 and TRBJ2-7, the complete variable domain reads DAGVTQSPTHLIKTRGQQVTLRCSPISGHKSVSWYQQVLGQGPQFIFQYYEKEERGRGNFPDRFSARQFPNYSSELNVNALLLGDSALYLCASSWEGSYEQYFGPGTRLTVT.

This clonotype was recorded at least ten times. The rearrangement joins TRBV7-3 to TRBJ1-1; D might be TRBD1 (5 bases). Germline V gene data show CDR1 as SGHTA and CDR2 as FQGTGA. This CDR3 is 15 amino acids long. Trimming left V 5 bases short and J 4 bases short, with 17 bases between. This CDR3 is CASSPARQGGTEAFF. The CDR3 DNA sequence: TGTGCCAGCAGCCCCGCCAGGCAGGGAGGCACTGAAGCTTTCTTT. The full variable domain, rest sourced from reference TRBV7-3 and TRBJ1-1, is GAGVSQTPSNKVTEKGKYVELRCDPISGHTALYWYRQSLGQGPEFLIYFQGTGAADDSGLPNDRFFAVRPEGSVSTLKIQRTERGDSAVYLCASSPARQGGTEAFFGQGTRLTVV.

This clonotype was seen at least ten times. V gene TRBV6-2 or TRBV6-3 combines with J gene TRBJ2-3; D perhaps matches TRBD2 (5 bases). Trimming cost V 6 bases and J 1 base, with 8 bases left between them. The CDR3 totals 13 residues. Germline V lookup: CDR1 MNHEY, CDR2 SVGEGT. CDR3: CASRGSGTDTQYF. DNA for the CDR3: TGTGCCAGCAGGGGGAGCGGCACAGATACGCAGTATTTT.

This clonotype was observed a few times. The V call is TRBV20-1, the J call TRBJ2-5, with TRBD2 matching 8 bases. The V gene end was trimmed by 3 bases and the J gene end by 4 bases; junction bases not matched to a gene: 7. The CDR3 spans 14 residues. Germline CDR1 DFQATT, CDR2 SNEGSKA (reference sequence). The CDR3 sequence is CSARTGGRRETQYF. The CDR3 coding sequence is TGCAGTGCTAGGACGGGGGGGCGGAGAGAGACCCAGTACTTC.

The chain joins TRBV6-2 or TRBV6-3 to TRBJ2-7; 12 bases align to TRBD1. CDR1 MNHEY and CDR2 SVGEGT come from the germline V gene. The V segment lost 7 bases and the J segment 0 bases; nucleotides outside the gene matches: 16. The CDR3 covers 19 residues. The CDR3 nucleotides read TGTGCCAGCACAAAGGCAGGGACAGGGGGCCGGGGAGCCTCCTACGAGCAGTACTTC. Translation: CASTKAGTGGRGASYEQYF.

The sample holds a few counts of this clonotype. This sequence joins TRBV12-3 or TRBV12-4 and TRBJ2-3, with TRBD2 identical over 9 bases. Unmatched junction bases numbered 8, after V lost 0 bases and J lost 4 bases. This CDR3 spans 17 amino acids. The CDR3 protein is CASSLALGRGGSDTQYF. The CDR3 DNA reads as TGTGCCAGCAGTTTAGCCCTCGGGCGGGGGGGTTCAGATACGCAGTATTTT.

This sequence joins TRBV5-1 and TRBJ2-3; D is tentatively TRBD1 or TRBD2 (7 bases each). Trimming removed 7 bases at V and 0 bases at J, with 18 bases between. The length of the CDR3 is 16 residues. The germline gives CDR1 SGHRS, CDR2 YFSETQ. The DNA for the CDR3 is TGCGCCAGCGGGAGGGGGCCCCCCTCTAGCACAGATACGCAGTATTTT. This sequence encodes CASGRGPPSSTDTQYF.

A single count supports this clonotype. This chain joins TRBV20-1 and TRBJ2-7; TRBD1 matches 8 bases. J gave up 3 bases and V 4 bases, and 8 bases lay outside the gene matches. Germline V gene sequence: CDR1 DFQATT, CDR2 SNEGSKA (reference sequence). This CDR3 contains 14 residues. The CDR3 nucleotides are TGCAGTGCTACCCGGGACAGGCACTTCTACGAGCAGTACTTC. Translation: CSATRDRHFYEQYF.

This clonotype was detected many times. The V gene is TRBV7-6, the J gene TRBJ2-1; D not resolved. The CDR3 length is 12 residues. Trimming removed 5 bases at V and 10 bases at J, with 12 bases between. Germline V gene lookup returns CDR1 SGHVS and CDR2 FNYEAQ. The CDR3 nucleotides are TGTGCCAGCAGCCCCGCAATGGCCGAGCAGTTCTTC. Its translation is CASSPAMAEQFF.

The CDR3: CASSLLAGAATLSTDTQYF. The CDR3 DNA reads as TGTGCCAGCAGCTTACTAGCGGGGGCTGCTACCCTCTCCACAGATACGCAGTATTTT. The V call is TRBV7-6, the J call TRBJ2-3; the match to TRBD2 covers 10 bases. V gave up 2 bases and J gave up 2 bases; unmatched junction bases: 13. The CDR3 loop spans 19 amino acids. Germline assignment: CDR1 SGHVS and CDR2 FNYEAQ.

This clonotype was seen a handful of times. V and J are TRBV7-7 and TRBJ2-7; D possibly corresponds to TRBD2 (6 bases). The germline V gene has CDR1 SSHAT and CDR2 FNYEAQ (reference sequence). V lost 6 bases, J lost 5 bases, and 14 bases lay in between. CDR3 size: 13 residues. The DNA for the CDR3 is TGTGCCAGCAGGGGCGGGACGTTGCACGAGCAGTACTTC. This codes for CASRGGTLHEQYF.

This sequence joins TRBV9 and TRBJ1-6; 8 positions match TRBD1. V lost 2 bases and J lost 7; bases outside the gene matches: 2. Germline V gene lookup returns CDR1 SGDLS and CDR2 YYNGEE. The CDR3 spans 14 residues. The CDR3 region is CASSVRDRNSPLHF. CDR3 coding DNA: TGTGCCAGCAGCGTGCGGGACAGGAATTCACCCCTCCACTTT.

The rearrangement joins TRBV5-1 to TRBJ1-3; D is perhaps TRBD1 (5 bases). Germline V gene sequence: CDR1 SGHRS, CDR2 YFSETQ. The CDR3 has 17 amino acids. Trimming shortened V by 3 bases and J by 2 bases, and 18 bases separated the two germline ends. The CDR3 sequence: CASSSPWGDSAGNTIYF. CDR3 in DNA: TGCGCCAGCAGCTCGCCCTGGGGGGATTCGGCTGGAAACACCATATATTTT.

This clonotype was detected many times. CDR3 protein: CASSYGRAYEQYF. For the CDR3, the DNA is TGTGCCAGCAGTTATGGCAGGGCCTACGAGCAGTACTTC. The chain uses TRBV6-2 or TRBV6-3 and TRBJ2-7; possible D gene TRBD1, 5 bases. This CDR3 contains 13 residues. From germline, CDR1 is MNHEY and CDR2 SVGEGT. Deletions cut 3 bases from V and 2 bases from J, with 8 bases between.

This clonotype showed up just a few times. The genes are TRBV7-2 and TRBJ2-3; TRBD2 is a possible D gene (5 bases). The germline CDR1 and CDR2 sequences are SGHTA and FQGNSA. The CDR3 covers 14 residues. V lost 5 bases and J 2 bases, leaving 11 bases between the germline ends. The CDR3 region has the DNA TGTGCCAGCAGCACCACTAGAACCACAGATACGCAGTATTTT. It encodes CASSTTRTTDTQYF. Full variable domain (outside the CDR3, taken from reference TRBV7-2 and TRBJ2-3): GAGVSQSPSNKVTEKGKDVELRCDPISGHTALYWYRQSLGQGLEFLIYFQGNSAPDKSGLPSDRFSAERTGGSVSTLTIQRTQQEDSAVYLCASSTTRTTDTQYFGPGTRLTVL.

The chain carries TRBV7-8 and TRBJ2-1; TRBD2 agrees at 9 bases. V lost 4 bases to trimming and J lost 14 bases; unmatched junction nucleotides: 18. Germline V gene sequence: CDR1 SGHVS, CDR2 FQNEAQ. This CDR3 region has 16 residues. The CDR3 nucleotides are TGTGCCAGCAGCTCCGGGGCGCGGGGGGGCCTACGCGAGGAGTTCTTC. Translating gives CASSSGARGGLREEFF.